The entry below describes one T cell receptor beta chain. The antigen remains undetermined. Each population that was sorted was more than 95% pure. Germline V gene data show CDR1 as SQVTM and CDR2 as ANQGSEA. CDR3 length: 11 amino acids. V gave up 5 bases and J gave up 6 bases, with 7 bases separating them. The entirety of the isolated RNA underwent reverse transcription, so expressed TCRB transcripts were sequenced. Assay: immunoSEQ multiplex PCR; the TCRdb copy retains only in-frame clones and omits some. The sample yields 250,000 to 300,000 clones, roughly 24% seen once. These data are taken from a study of beta chain features in type 1 diabetes. Whole-study findings and limits: The study notes PCR might favor shorter templates equally in patients and controls. In all four CD4+ subsets, TCRB CDR3 length was significantly, moderately reduced in type 1 diabetes. TCRB repertoires of naive, central memory and Treg cells appeared more similar among patients than among healthy donors.

The source material was naive CD4+ T cells from blood. The chain joins TRBV29-1 to TRBJ2-2; tentative D call: TRBD1 (5 bases). The clonotype was recovered from a woman in her thirties with type 1 diabetes. The CDR3 coding sequence is TGCAGCGTTCAGGGTCCCGGGGAGCTGTTTTTT. Its protein product is CSVQGPGELFF.